These T cell receptor beta chains were read from a single sample in a study of blood T cells in healthy people across ages. Via MiXCR, TCRdb re-called the 5' RACE reads, giving one row per CDR3 protein. In the table there are roughly 680,000 distinct CDR3 sequences, about half of which are singletons. The specimen was blood. These receptor sequences come from a woman aged 55-69 years in good health. Both conserved end residues are part of each CDR3. The D gene is left open where the match is weak. Clone size appears in some rows only: once, few, many, or a class for an expanded clone.

size	V	J	D	CDR3	DNA
NA	TRBV3-1	TRBJ2-1	NA	CASSQGQLNEQFF	TGTGCCAGCAGCCAAGGGCAGCTCAACGAGCAGTTCTTC
NA	TRBV6-6	TRBJ2-1	TRBD1	CASSLDRGNVDEQFF	TGTGCCAGCAGCCTGGACAGGGGGAACGTGGATGAGCAGTTCTTC
NA	TRBV10-3	TRBJ2-3	TRBD2	CAISSASGSSGDTQYF	TGTGCCATCAGTTCGGCTAGCGGGAGCTCGGGAGATACGCAGTATTTT
few	TRBV20-1	TRBJ2-2	NA	CSARDPSFQAGELFF	TGCAGTGCTAGAGATCCTAGTTTCCAGGCCGGGGAGCTGTTTTTT
NA	TRBV6-2/TRBV6-3	TRBJ1-2	NA	CASSKQGSYGYTF	TGTGCCAGCAGTAAACAGGGATCCTATGGCTACACCTTC
NA	TRBV7-8	TRBJ2-1	NA	CASSPPPFRNNEQFF	TGTGCCAGCAGCCCGCCTCCTTTCCGCAACAATGAGCAGTTCTTC
NA	TRBV4-3	TRBJ2-7	TRBD2	CASSHSGSTYYEQYF	TGCGCCAGCAGCCATAGCGGGAGCACTTACTACGAGCAGTACTTC
NA	TRBV6-2/TRBV6-3	TRBJ2-4	NA	CASQGAGWGRDIQYF	TGTGCCAGCCAAGGGGCAGGGTGGGGTCGGGACATTCAGTACTTC
NA	TRBV7-3	TRBJ2-3	TRBD1	CASSLNPGTGLRTDTQYF	TGTGCCAGCAGCTTAAATCCCGGGACAGGCCTCCGCACAGATACGCAGTATTTT
many	TRBV6-2/TRBV6-3	TRBJ2-5	NA	CASTWMGDPETQYF	TGTGCCAGCACCTGGATGGGGGATCCAGAGACCCAGTACTTC
NA	TRBV5-6	TRBJ1-6	TRBD1	CASSSGTGVSYNSPLHF	TGTGCCAGCAGTTCCGGGACAGGGGTTTCCTATAATTCACCCCTCCACTTT
NA	TRBV7-2	TRBJ2-4	NA	CASSAILAKNIQYF	TGTGCCAGCAGCGCCATACTAGCCAAAAACATTCAGTACTTC
few	TRBV7-2	TRBJ2-1	TRBD2	CASSLVGTSVIGEQFF	TGTGCCAGCAGCTTAGTCGGGACTAGTGTGATAGGTGAGCAGTTCTTC
NA	TRBV24-1	TRBJ2-5	TRBD1	CATSDPTGSNQETQYF	TGTGCCACCAGTGACCCGACAGGGTCTAACCAAGAGACCCAGTACTTC
NA	TRBV15	TRBJ2-7	NA	CATSRDARGKYEQYF	TGTGCCACCAGCAGAGATGCGAGGGGAAAATACGAGCAGTACTTC
NA	TRBV29-1	TRBJ1-1	TRBD1	CSAQRGTEPAFF	TGCAGCGCCCAACGCGGGACAGAGCCGGCTTTCTTT
NA	TRBV3-1	TRBJ2-7	TRBD1	CASGRDRVSGTYEQYF	TGTGCCAGCGGTAGGGACAGGGTCTCGGGAACCTACGAGCAGTACTTC
few	TRBV18	TRBJ2-6	NA	CASSRSQTSGANVLTF	TGTGCCAGCTCAAGATCTCAAACCTCTGGGGCCAACGTCCTGACTTTC
NA	TRBV7-8	TRBJ2-7	NA	CASSVLLYNEQYF	TGTGCCAGCAGCGTGCTACTTTACAATGAGCAGTACTTC
NA	TRBV4-2	TRBJ1-4	NA	CASSQDSREMFF	TGTGCCAGCAGCCAAGATTCTAGGGAAATGTTTTTT
NA	TRBV28	TRBJ2-5	NA	CASSKDRTRKETQYF	TGTGCCAGCAGCAAAGACAGGACTAGGAAAGAGACCCAGTACTTC
many	TRBV10-3	TRBJ2-5	TRBD1	CATRRTGQNQETQYF	TGTGCCACCCGTCGGACAGGACAAAACCAAGAGACCCAGTACTTC
few	TRBV27	TRBJ2-3	NA	CASSHRAGDDTQYF	TGTGCCAGCAGCCACCGAGCCGGGGACGATACGCAGTATTTT
NA	TRBV13	TRBJ2-4	TRBD1	CASSLDLGPATGGGIQYF	TGTGCCAGCAGCTTAGACCTAGGCCCCGCGACAGGGGGAGGCATTCAGTACTTC
NA	TRBV20-1	TRBJ2-7	TRBD2	CSALMTSRSSYEQYF	TGCAGTGCCCTGATGACTAGCCGGAGCTCCTACGAGCAGTACTTC
NA	TRBV7-2	TRBJ2-7	TRBD2	CASSFLGTNSYEQYF	TGTGCCAGCAGCTTTCTCGGGACTAACTCCTACGAGCAGTACTTC
NA	TRBV20-1	TRBJ1-1	NA	CSASLGPATEAFF	TGCAGTGCTAGTCTTGGGCCGGCCACTGAAGCTTTCTTT
NA	TRBV5-1	TRBJ1-2	TRBD1	CASSSNSGQLYGYTF	TGCGCCAGCAGCTCAAATTCGGGACAGCTCTATGGCTACACCTTC
NA	TRBV14	TRBJ1-2	NA	CASSQGVDGYTF	TGTGCCAGCAGCCAAGGGGTCGACGGCTACACCTTC
many	TRBV5-1	TRBJ1-2	NA	CASSNNYGYTF	TGCGCCAGCAGCAATAACTATGGCTACACCTTC
NA	TRBV9	TRBJ2-7	TRBD2	CASSGGTSGRSHEQYF	TGTGCCAGCAGCGGCGGGACTAGCGGGAGGAGTCACGAGCAGTACTTC
NA	TRBV29-1	TRBJ1-2	TRBD1	CSVETGPYGHTF	TGCAGCGTTGAGACAGGGCCCTATGGCCACACCTTC
NA	TRBV7-3	TRBJ1-1	TRBD1	CASSLDRVAEAFF	TGTGCCAGCAGCTTAGACAGGGTGGCTGAAGCTTTCTTT
NA	TRBV20-1	TRBJ2-1	NA	CSAGGPSYNEQFF	TGCAGTGCCGGAGGGCCGTCCTACAATGAGCAGTTCTTC
NA	TRBV10-3	TRBJ1-2	NA	CAISARQAQGGYGYTF	TGTGCCATCAGTGCTCGGCAGGCCCAAGGGGGGTATGGCTACACCTTC
NA	TRBV4-3	TRBJ2-2	NA	CASSQVFGNSNTGELFF	TGCGCCAGCAGCCAAGTATTCGGGAACTCGAACACCGGGGAGCTGTTTTTT
NA	TRBV2	TRBJ2-5	TRBD2	CASKKAGVRQETQYF	TGTGCCAGCAAAAAAGCGGGAGTGAGACAAGAGACCCAGTACTTC
NA	TRBV14	TRBJ1-2	TRBD1	CASIYSRDSNYGYTF	TGTGCCAGCATCTACTCCCGGGACAGTAACTATGGCTACACCTTC
many	TRBV29-1	TRBJ2-6	NA	CSVAPQAGANVLTF	TGCAGCGTTGCTCCGCAGGCTGGGGCCAACGTCCTGACTTTC
NA	TRBV7-2	TRBJ2-5	NA	CASSIASLGETQYF	TGTGCCAGCAGCATAGCATCCTTGGGAGAGACCCAGTACTTC
NA	TRBV20-1	TRBJ2-1	TRBD1	CSASAWDRDYEQFF	TGCAGTGCTAGCGCCTGGGACAGAGACTACGAGCAGTTCTTC
NA	TRBV2	TRBJ2-1	TRBD2	CASSEGVSGRGYNEQFF	TGTGCCAGCAGTGAGGGGGTAAGCGGGAGGGGCTACAATGAGCAGTTCTTC
once	TRBV13	TRBJ2-1	TRBD2	CASSSREVLYNEQFF	TGTGCCAGCAGCTCGCGGGAGGTCCTTTACAATGAGCAGTTCTTC
once	TRBV5-4	TRBJ2-2	NA	CASSTGTVTGELFF	TGTGCCAGCAGCACCGGGACGGTCACCGGGGAGCTGTTTTTT
NA	TRBV20-1	TRBJ1-4	NA	CSAREGHEKLFF	TGCAGTGCTAGAGAGGGACATGAAAAACTGTTTTTT
NA	TRBV29-1	TRBJ2-5	TRBD2	CSVEERGGLYF	TGCAGCGTTGAGGAGCGGGGGGGTCTGTACTTC
NA	TRBV28	TRBJ1-1	NA	CASSAQPVFTEAFF	TGTGCCAGCAGTGCGCAACCAGTGTTCACTGAAGCTTTCTTT
NA	TRBV20-1	TRBJ2-4	NA	CSARRPGVDKNIQYF	TGCAGTGCTAGACGGCCGGGAGTGGACAAAAACATTCAGTACTTC
NA	TRBV7-9	TRBJ1-1	NA	CASSLGELTEAFF	TGTGCCAGCAGCTTGGGCGAACTCACTGAAGCTTTCTTT